The 30 T cell receptor beta chains presented below share a single source sample, sequenced in a study of response to subunit inactivated influenza vaccine. TCRdb ran MiXCR on the RT-PCR reads and lists one entry per CDR3 protein. The table shows about 570,000 distinct CDR3 sequences, with roughly 12% occurring only once. These data are also associated with another study on T cells expressing NK-cell markers. That publication notes: Generation of TCR beta cDNA was performed by 5'RACE template switching incorporating UMIs.

Here the sequenced sample was PBMCs from blood, taken on the day of vaccination. The source is a man in his fifties who received an inactivated influenza vaccine.

In this sample, this clonotype turned up a few times. J is TRBJ1-5 and V is TRBV6-1, with 7 nucleotides matching TRBD1. Germline V gene data show CDR1 as MNHNS and CDR2 as SASEGT. The ends lost 7 bases at V and 0 bases at J; junction bases unmatched: 12. CDR3 length equals 17 residues. DNA of the CDR3: TGTGCCAGCACCCCCGGTAGGGGGCAAGTTAGCAATCAGCCCCAGCATTTT. It is translated as CASTPGRGQVSNQPQHF.

There are a few counts of this clonotype. The chain couples TRBV28 to TRBJ2-3; D is ambiguous. CDR3 length equals 12 residues. Per the germline V gene, CDR1 is MDHEN and CDR2 is SYDVKM. Trimming removed 6 bases at V and 2 bases at J, with 6 bases between. CDR3 amino acids: CASRDPTDTQYF. CDR3 nucleotides: TGTGCCAGCAGAGATCCCACAGATACGCAGTATTTT.

This clonotype was recorded many times. This rearrangement joins TRBV24-1 to TRBJ2-1; D perhaps matches TRBD1 (6 bases). Trimming pared 4 bases from V and 5 bases from J, leaving 14 bases between. The CDR3 is 15 amino acids. The germline V gene has CDR1 KGHDR and CDR2 SFDVKD. The DNA of the CDR3 is TGTGCCACCAGTGACATCCGGGACAAGAACAATGAGCAGTTCTTC. Amino acids: CATSDIRDKNNEQFF.

There are many counts of this clonotype. The rearrangement uses TRBV5-1 and TRBJ2-5; tentatively, D is TRBD1 or TRBD2 (5 bases each). Per the germline V gene, CDR1 is SGHRS and CDR2 is YFSETQ. The CDR3 covers 15 residues. V lost 3 bases, J lost 5 bases, and 17 bases lay in between. CDR3 sequence reads: CASSSGAGGGETQYF. The CDR3 bases are TGCGCCAGCAGCTCCGGGGCAGGTGGCGGGGAGACCCAGTACTTC.

The chain couples TRBV6-2 or TRBV6-3 to TRBJ2-7, with TRBD2 as a possible D gene (6 bases). There are 13 residues in the CDR3. CDR1 and CDR2 from the germline V gene are MNHEY and SVGEGT. Trimming stripped 10 bases from V and 6 bases from J, with 19 bases between. The CDR3 bases are TGTGCCACTCGACCTGGCGGGATAGGCGAGCAGTACTTC. It specifies CATRPGGIGEQYF.

V gene TRBV5-1 combines with J gene TRBJ1-4, with 8 nucleotides matching TRBD1. V was clipped by 0 bases and J by 7 bases; unmatched bases: 5. CDR3 length: 15 residues. Germline CDR1 and CDR2: SGHRS and YFSETQ. CDR3 nucleotide sequence: TGCGCCAGCAGCTTGGGTGGACAGGGAGGTGAAAAACTGTTTTTT. It codes for CASSLGGQGGEKLFF.

This chain links TRBV6-1 with TRBJ1-6, with 8 bases matching TRBD1. The V gene's germline CDR1 is MNHNS and CDR2 SASEGT. CDR3 length: 15 residues. J lost 14 bases, V lost 4 bases, and 13 bases had no gene match. The CDR3 spells CASSGGQGPFSSLHF. In DNA form, the CDR3 reads TGTGCCAGCAGTGGCGGACAGGGCCCCTTTTCCTCCCTCCACTTT.

This clonotype appeared a few times. The rearrangement links TRBV7-2 to TRBJ1-5, with a tentative D call TRBD1 (5 bases). The CDR3 spans 16 residues. The germline gives CDR1 SGHTA, CDR2 FQGNSA. Trimming took off 2 bases at V and 1 base at J, with 12 bases between the two ends. CDR3 sequence (DNA): TGTGCCAGCAGCTTAAACGGGGGTTGGAGCAATCAGCCCCAGCATTTT. This translates into CASSLNGGWSNQPQHF. The whole variable domain, remainder taken from reference TRBV7-2 and TRBJ1-5, is GAGVSQSPSNKVTEKGKDVELRCDPISGHTALYWYRQSLGQGLEFLIYFQGNSAPDKSGLPSDRFSAERTGGSVSTLTIQRTQQEDSAVYLCASSLNGGWSNQPQHFGDGTRLSIL.

This clonotype came up a few times. This sequence joins TRBV5-1 and TRBJ1-2; no clear D gene. CDR3 length: 15 amino acids. Germline V gene lookup returns CDR1 SGHRS and CDR2 YFSETQ. Trimming pared 4 bases from V and 1 base from J, leaving 14 bases between. The CDR3 bases are TGCGCCAGCAGCACCAGTCCGACGGTTAACTATGGCTACACCTTC. Translating it yields CASSTSPTVNYGYTF.

A few counts support this clonotype. V is TRBV24-1 and J is TRBJ2-3, with D perhaps TRBD1 or TRBD2 (5 bases each). V was pared by 9 bases and J by 0 bases, with 9 bases between. The V gene's germline CDR1 is KGHDR and CDR2 SFDVKD. This CDR3 region has 13 residues. CDR3 protein: CATGTPSTDTQYF. The CDR3 nucleotides read TGTGCCACCGGGACGCCAAGCACAGATACGCAGTATTTT.

This clonotype was seen at least ten times. This chain connects TRBV6-2 or TRBV6-3 to TRBJ2-1; TRBD2 aligns across 10 bases. Germline V gene lookup returns CDR1 MNHEY and CDR2 SVGEGT. The CDR3 loop spans 15 amino acids. Germline trimming cut 2 bases from V and 8 bases from J; bases unmatched to any gene: 6. DNA for the CDR3: TGTGCCAGCAGTTACCCTAGCGGGAGTAGAGATGAGCAGTTCTTC. As protein: CASSYPSGSRDEQFF.

This clonotype was picked up a small number of times. The CDR3, as DNA: TGTGCCAGCAGTTTTTCAAGGAGCTCCTATAATTCACCCCTCCACTTT. As protein: CASSFSRSSYNSPLHF. V usage is TRBV12-3 or TRBV12-4 and J usage is TRBJ1-6, with D hard to call. The CDR3 extends over 16 amino acids. Trimming removed 3 bases at V and 0 bases at J, with 9 bases between.

This clonotype was observed many times. The CDR3, as DNA: TGTGCCAGCAGCCACCTCCTAGCGGGGGTGGTTGAGACCCAGTACTTC. Translating it yields CASSHLLAGVVETQYF. This sequence joins TRBV4-2 and TRBJ2-5; TRBD2 matches 10 bases. The germline gives CDR1 LGHNA, CDR2 YNFKEQ. The CDR3 totals 16 residues. V shed 3 bases, J shed 5 bases, and the junction held 9 bases outside the gene matches.

This clonotype was seen more than once but under ten times. This chain uses TRBV4-1 with TRBJ1-1; D possibly corresponds to TRBD1 (5 bases). The germline V gene has CDR1 MGHRA and CDR2 YSYEKL. V was cut by 3 bases and J by 1 base, with 9 bases left in between. This CDR3 comprises 14 residues. CDR3 bases: TGCGCCAGCAGCCACCCGGGACGGAACACTGAAGCTTTCTTT. Its protein is CASSHPGRNTEAFF.

In its sample, this clonotype was seen many times. The chain couples TRBV7-9 to TRBJ2-1; 8 bases fit TRBD2. The CDR3 runs to 15 residues. Germline trimming cut 2 bases from V and 5 bases from J; bases unmatched to any gene: 5. The germline gives CDR1 SEHNR, CDR2 FQNEAQ (reference sequence). This chain's CDR3 is CASSLFTSGNNEQFF. CDR3 bases: TGTGCCAGCAGCTTATTTACTAGCGGTAACAATGAGCAGTTCTTC.

This clonotype was picked up a small number of times. The V call is TRBV7-2, the J call TRBJ2-3; TRBD2 is a possible D gene (7 bases). The germline V gene encodes CDR1 SGHTA and CDR2 FQGNSA. V lost 1 base and J lost 5, with 13 bases in between. The CDR3 is 15 amino acids. The CDR3 DNA reads TGTGCCAGCAGCTTAGTTGGCGGGGGCGGAGATACGCAGTATTTT. Translating gives CASSLVGGGGDTQYF.

The rearrangement joins TRBV2 to TRBJ2-1; no clear D gene. The CDR3 sequence is 12 residues long. V was clipped by 2 bases and J by 7 bases, with 6 bases between them. The germline V gene encodes CDR1 SNHLY and CDR2 FYNNEI. As DNA, the CDR3 is TGTGCCAGCAGTGAACAGTTGAATGAGCAGTTCTTC. Residues: CASSEQLNEQFF.

The chain employs TRBV7-3 and TRBJ2-3; D is ambiguous. Germline-derived CDR1 and CDR2 are SGHTA and FQGTGA. The CDR3 sequence is 14 residues long. V was trimmed by 5 bases and J by 5 bases, leaving 14 bases between them. The CDR3 nucleotides are TGTGCCAGCAGCCCCGGGTCCTCACTAGATACGCAGTATTTT. Translating gives CASSPGSSLDTQYF.

This clonotype was seen a handful of times. This chain joins TRBV4-2 and TRBJ1-4; D ambiguous. Germline V gives CDR1 LGHNA, CDR2 YNFKEQ. CDR3 length: 15 amino acids. Trimming stripped 0 bases from V and 4 bases from J, with 9 bases between. The CDR3 sequence is CASSQDGRSNEKLFF. DNA for the CDR3: TGTGCCAGCAGCCAAGATGGACGGAGTAATGAAAAACTGTTTTTT.

The rearrangement joins TRBV4-2 to TRBJ2-3; 7 positions agree with TRBD2. The junction had 6 bases not matched to a gene; V was cut back by 0 bases and J by 6 bases. This CDR3 has 15 residues. The germline gives CDR1 LGHNA, CDR2 YNFKEQ. The CDR3, as DNA: TGTGCCAGCAGCCAAGAAACCGGACTAGTGGATACGCAGTATTTT. It translates to CASSQETGLVDTQYF.

V gene TRBV7-2 combines with J gene TRBJ1-1; D is unresolved. The CDR3 spans 13 residues. CDR1 and CDR2 from the germline V gene are SGHTA and FQGNSA. Trimming took 1 base from V and 4 from J, leaving 7 bases between them. The CDR3 reads CASSLVTLTEAFF. CDR3 nucleotides: TGTGCCAGCAGCTTAGTTACGCTCACTGAAGCTTTCTTT. Full variable domain (remainder filled in from reference TRBV7-2 and TRBJ1-1): GAGVSQSPSNKVTEKGKDVELRCDPISGHTALYWYRQSLGQGLEFLIYFQGNSAPDKSGLPSDRFSAERTGGSVSTLTIQRTQQEDSAVYLCASSLVTLTEAFFGQGTRLTVV.

The chain employs TRBV7-2 and TRBJ2-7; 10 positions agree with TRBD2. The germline CDR1 and CDR2 sequences are SGHTA and FQGNSA. The V gene end was trimmed by 5 bases and the J gene end by 7 bases; junction bases not matched to a gene: 14. The CDR3 runs to 16 residues. CDR3 region: CASSPLFGTSAGEQYF. DNA of the CDR3: TGTGCCAGCAGCCCGCTTTTCGGGACTAGCGCGGGGGAGCAGTACTTC.

The chain employs TRBV29-1 and TRBJ2-1; tentative D call: TRBD2 (5 bases). There are 13 residues in the CDR3. Trimming took off 2 bases at V and 5 bases at J, with 10 bases between the two ends. Per the germline V gene, CDR1 is SQVTM and CDR2 is ANQGSEA. This CDR3 reads CSVEPREHNEQFF. For the CDR3, the DNA is TGCAGCGTTGAACCTAGGGAGCACAATGAGCAGTTCTTC.

This clonotype has only a few counts. The V gene is TRBV7-9, the J gene TRBJ2-7, with 10 positions matching TRBD1. Germline V gene lookup returns CDR1 SEHNR and CDR2 FQNEAQ (reference sequence). The J segment lost 5 bases and the V segment lost 5 bases, leaving 6 bases of the junction unmatched. CDR3 length: 14 amino acids. CDR3 sequence: CASSDRDRGHEQYF. CDR3 sequence (DNA): TGTGCCAGCAGCGACCGGGACAGGGGACACGAGCAGTACTTC.

The rearrangement links TRBV24-1 to TRBJ2-5; no definite D call. The ends were cut back, 1 base at V and 5 bases at J, with 10 bases in the middle. The CDR3 consists of 14 residues. Germline-derived CDR1 and CDR2 are KGHDR and SFDVKD. In DNA, the CDR3 is TGTGCCACCAGTGATTTTGCGGCAGCCGAGACCCAGTACTTC. Amino acid sequence: CATSDFAAAETQYF.

This clonotype has just a few counts. The CDR3 sequence is CAISEGGSNQPQHF. The CDR3 region has the DNA TGTGCCATCAGTGAGGGGGGAAGCAATCAGCCCCAGCATTTT. This chain joins TRBV10-3 and TRBJ1-5; TRBD1 is a possible D gene (5 bases). The CDR3 has 14 residues. Germline V gene lookup returns CDR1 ENHRY and CDR2 SYGVKD. Trimming stripped 2 bases from V and 1 base from J, with 6 bases between.

This clonotype was detected ten times or more. The gene calls are TRBV4-1 and TRBJ1-1; TRBD1 matches at 7 bases. CDR3 length: 15 residues. Losses at the gene ends were 1 base for V and 0 bases for J; bases not matched to a gene: 2. Germline loops: CDR1 MGHRA, CDR2 YSYEKL. CDR3 in amino acids: CASSQGQGVNTEAFF. Here the CDR3 DNA reads TGCGCCAGCAGCCAAGGACAGGGAGTGAACACTGAAGCTTTCTTT.

The rearrangement links TRBV5-1 to TRBJ2-1, with D maybe TRBD1 (5 bases). This CDR3 contains 12 residues. CDR1 and CDR2 from the germline V gene are SGHRS and YFSETQ. The V gene lost 2 bases and the J gene lost 8 bases, with 8 bases spanning the gap. The CDR3 nucleotides are TGCGCCAGCAGCTTCCAGGGCTATGAGCAGTTCTTC. It is translated as CASSFQGYEQFF.

This clonotype was seen a few times. This sequence joins TRBV12-3 or TRBV12-4 and TRBJ1-4; D is possibly TRBD1 (5 bases). V lost 6 bases, J lost 4 bases, and 18 bases lay in between. CDR3 size: 16 residues. The CDR3 coding sequence is TGTGCCAGCAGCCCTCACGGGGGGTCCCGTAATGAAAAACTGTTTTTT. Its protein is CASSPHGGSRNEKLFF.

This clonotype was recorded at least ten times. The chain combines TRBV4-3 with TRBJ2-2; D is possibly TRBD2 (5 bases). This CDR3 is 16 amino acids long. Per germline, CDR1 LGHNA and CDR2 YSLEER. Trimming took 2 bases from V and 2 from J, leaving 12 bases between them. CDR3 region: CASSQRTRFNTGELFF. The CDR3, as DNA: TGCGCCAGCAGCCAACGCACTAGATTTAACACCGGGGAGCTGTTTTTT.